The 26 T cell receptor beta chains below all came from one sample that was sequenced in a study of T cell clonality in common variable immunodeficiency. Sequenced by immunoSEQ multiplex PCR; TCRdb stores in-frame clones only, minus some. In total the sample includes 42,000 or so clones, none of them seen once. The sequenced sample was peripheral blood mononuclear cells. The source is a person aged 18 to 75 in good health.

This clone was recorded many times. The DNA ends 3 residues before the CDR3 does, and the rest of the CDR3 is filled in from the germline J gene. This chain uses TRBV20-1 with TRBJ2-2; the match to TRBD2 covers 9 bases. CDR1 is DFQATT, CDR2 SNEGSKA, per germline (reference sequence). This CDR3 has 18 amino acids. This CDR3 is CSASMRLAGNSGANVLFF. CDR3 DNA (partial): TGCAGTGCTAGTATGCGCCTAGCGGGGAACTCTGGGGCCAACGTG.

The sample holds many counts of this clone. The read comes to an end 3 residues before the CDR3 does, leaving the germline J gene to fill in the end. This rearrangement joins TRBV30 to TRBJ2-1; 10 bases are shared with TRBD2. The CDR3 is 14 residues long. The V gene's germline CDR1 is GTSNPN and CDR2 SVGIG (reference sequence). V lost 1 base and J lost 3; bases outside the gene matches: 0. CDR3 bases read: TGTGCCTGGAGTGGACTAGCGGGCTACAATGAG. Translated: CAWSGLAGYNE. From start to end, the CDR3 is CAWSGLAGYNEQFF. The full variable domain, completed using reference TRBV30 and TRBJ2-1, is SQTIHQWPATLVQPVGSPLSLECTVEGTSNPNLYWYRQAAGRGLQLLFYSVGIGQISSEVPQNLSASRPQDRQFILSSKKLLLSDSGFYLCAWSGLAGYNEQFFGPGTRLTVL.

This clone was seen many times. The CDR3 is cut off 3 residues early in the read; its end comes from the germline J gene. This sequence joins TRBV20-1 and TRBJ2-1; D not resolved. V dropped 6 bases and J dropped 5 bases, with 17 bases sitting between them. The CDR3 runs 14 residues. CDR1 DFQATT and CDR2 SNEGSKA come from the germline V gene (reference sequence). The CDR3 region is CSADGRRYNNEQFF. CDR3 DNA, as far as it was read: TGCAGTGCCGACGGTCGGCGGTATAACAATGAG.

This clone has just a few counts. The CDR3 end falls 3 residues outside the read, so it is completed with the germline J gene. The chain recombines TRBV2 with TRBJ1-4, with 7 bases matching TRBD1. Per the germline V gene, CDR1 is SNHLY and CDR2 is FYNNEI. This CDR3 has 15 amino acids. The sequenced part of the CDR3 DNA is TGTGCCAGCAGTGAAGCGGAGGGACAGAAGTCACCA. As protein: CASSEAEGQKSP. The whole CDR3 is CASSEAEGQKSPLFF.

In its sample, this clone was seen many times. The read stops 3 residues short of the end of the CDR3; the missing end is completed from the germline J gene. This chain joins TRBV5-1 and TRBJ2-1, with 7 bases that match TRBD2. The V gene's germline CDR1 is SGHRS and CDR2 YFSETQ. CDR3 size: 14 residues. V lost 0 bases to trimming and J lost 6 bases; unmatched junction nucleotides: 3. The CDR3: CASSLAGLPNEQFF. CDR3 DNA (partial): TGCGCCAGCAGCTTGGCGGGACTACCCAATGAG.

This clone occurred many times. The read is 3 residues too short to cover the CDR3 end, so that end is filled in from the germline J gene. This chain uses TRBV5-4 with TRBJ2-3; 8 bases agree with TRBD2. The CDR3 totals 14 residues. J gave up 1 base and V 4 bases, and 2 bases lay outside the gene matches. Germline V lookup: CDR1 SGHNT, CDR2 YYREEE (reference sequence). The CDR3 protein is CASSTGGGTDTQYF. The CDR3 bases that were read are TGTGCCAGCAGCACGGGAGGGGGCACAGATACG.

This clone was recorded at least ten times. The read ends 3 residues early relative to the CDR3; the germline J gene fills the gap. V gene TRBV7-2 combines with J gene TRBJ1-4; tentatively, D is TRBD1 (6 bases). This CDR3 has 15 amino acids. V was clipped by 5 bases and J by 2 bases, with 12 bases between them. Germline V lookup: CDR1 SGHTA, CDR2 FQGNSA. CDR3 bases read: TGTGCCAGCAGCGTTACAGGGCGGACTAATGAAAAA. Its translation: CASSVTGRTNEK. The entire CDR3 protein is CASSVTGRTNEKLFF.

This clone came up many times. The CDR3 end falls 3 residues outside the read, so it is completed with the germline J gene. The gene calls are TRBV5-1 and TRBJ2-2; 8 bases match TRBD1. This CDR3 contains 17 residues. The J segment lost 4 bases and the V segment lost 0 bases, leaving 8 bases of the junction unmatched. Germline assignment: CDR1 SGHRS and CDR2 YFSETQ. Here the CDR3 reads CASSLAGFGQGTGELFF. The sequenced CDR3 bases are TGCGCCAGCAGCTTGGCCGGATTCGGACAGGGCACCGGGGAG.

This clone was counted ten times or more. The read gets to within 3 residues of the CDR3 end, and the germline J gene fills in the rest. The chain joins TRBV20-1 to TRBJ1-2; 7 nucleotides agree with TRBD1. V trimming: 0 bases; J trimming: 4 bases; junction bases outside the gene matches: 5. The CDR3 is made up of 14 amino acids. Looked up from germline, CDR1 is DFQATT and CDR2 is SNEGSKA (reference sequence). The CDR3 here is CSARDLDRIYGYTF. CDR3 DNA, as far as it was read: TGCAGTGCTAGAGATCTGGACAGGATCTATGGC.

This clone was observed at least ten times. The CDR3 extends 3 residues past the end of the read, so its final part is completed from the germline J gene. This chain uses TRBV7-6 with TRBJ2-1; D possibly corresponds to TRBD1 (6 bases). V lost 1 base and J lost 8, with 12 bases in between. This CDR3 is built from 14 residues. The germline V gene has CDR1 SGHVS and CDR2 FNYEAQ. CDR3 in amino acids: CASSLEQGSYEQFF. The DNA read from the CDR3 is TGTGCCAGCAGCTTAGAGCAGGGGTCTTATGAG. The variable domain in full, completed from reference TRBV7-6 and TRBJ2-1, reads GAGVSQSPRYKVTKRGQDVALRCDPISGHVSLYWYRQALGQGPEFLTYFNYEAQQDKSGLPNDRFSAERPEGSISTLTIQRTEQRDSAMYRCASSLEQGSYEQFFGPGTRLTVL.

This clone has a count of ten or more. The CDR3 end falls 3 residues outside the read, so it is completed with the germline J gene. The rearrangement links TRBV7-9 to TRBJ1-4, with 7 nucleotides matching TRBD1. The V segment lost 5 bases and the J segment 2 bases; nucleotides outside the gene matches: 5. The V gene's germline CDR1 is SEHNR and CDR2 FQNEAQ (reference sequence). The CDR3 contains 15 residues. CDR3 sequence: CASSPQGQTNEKLFF. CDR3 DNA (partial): TGTGCCAGCAGCCCACAGGGACAGACTAATGAAAAA.

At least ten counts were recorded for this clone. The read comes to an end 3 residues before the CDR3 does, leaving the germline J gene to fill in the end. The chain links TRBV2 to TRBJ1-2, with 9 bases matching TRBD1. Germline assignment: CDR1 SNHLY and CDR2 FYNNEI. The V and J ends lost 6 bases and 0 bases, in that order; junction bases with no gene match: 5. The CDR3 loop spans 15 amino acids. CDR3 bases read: TGTGCCAGCAGCGCGGGACAGGGCCCTAACTATGGC. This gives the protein CASSAGQGPNYG. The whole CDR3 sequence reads CASSAGQGPNYGYTF. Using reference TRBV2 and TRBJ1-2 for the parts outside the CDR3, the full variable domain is EPEVTQTPSHQVTQMGQEVILRCVPISNHLYFYWYRQILGQKVEFLVSFYNNEISEKSEIFDDQFSVERPDGSNFTLKIRSTKLEDSAMYFCASSAGQGPNYGYTFGSGTRLTVV.

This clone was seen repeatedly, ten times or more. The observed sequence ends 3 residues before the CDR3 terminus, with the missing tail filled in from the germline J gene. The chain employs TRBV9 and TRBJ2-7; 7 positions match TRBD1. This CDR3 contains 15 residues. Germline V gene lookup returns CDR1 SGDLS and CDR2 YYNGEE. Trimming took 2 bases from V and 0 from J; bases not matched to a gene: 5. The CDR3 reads CASSVTGTDSYEQYF. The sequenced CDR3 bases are TGTGCCAGCAGCGTCACGGGGACAGACTCCTACGAG.

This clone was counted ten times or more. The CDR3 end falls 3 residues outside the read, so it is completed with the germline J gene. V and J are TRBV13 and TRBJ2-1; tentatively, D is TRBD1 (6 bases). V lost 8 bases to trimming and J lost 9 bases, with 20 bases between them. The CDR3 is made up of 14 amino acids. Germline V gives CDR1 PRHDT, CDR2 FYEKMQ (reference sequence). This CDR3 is CASDRRGPVGEQFF. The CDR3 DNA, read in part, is TGTGCCAGCGACCGCAGGGGTCCTGTAGGTGAG.

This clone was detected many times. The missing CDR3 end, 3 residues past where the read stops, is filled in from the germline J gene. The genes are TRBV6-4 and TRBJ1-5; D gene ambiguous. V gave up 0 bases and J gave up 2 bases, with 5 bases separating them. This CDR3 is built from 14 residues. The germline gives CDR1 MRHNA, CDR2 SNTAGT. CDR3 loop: CASSDSAGNQPQHF. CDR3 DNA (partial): TGTGCCAGCAGTGACTCCGCAGGCAATCAGCCC.

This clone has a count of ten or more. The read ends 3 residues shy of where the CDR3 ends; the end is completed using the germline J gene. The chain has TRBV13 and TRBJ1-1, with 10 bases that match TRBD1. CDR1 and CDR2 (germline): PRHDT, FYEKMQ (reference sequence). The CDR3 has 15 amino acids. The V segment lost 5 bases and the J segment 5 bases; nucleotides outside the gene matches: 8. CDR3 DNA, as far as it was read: TGTGCCAGCAGCCGGGACAGGGGATGGGAGACTGAA. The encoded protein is CASSRDRGWETE. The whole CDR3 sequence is CASSRDRGWETEAFF.

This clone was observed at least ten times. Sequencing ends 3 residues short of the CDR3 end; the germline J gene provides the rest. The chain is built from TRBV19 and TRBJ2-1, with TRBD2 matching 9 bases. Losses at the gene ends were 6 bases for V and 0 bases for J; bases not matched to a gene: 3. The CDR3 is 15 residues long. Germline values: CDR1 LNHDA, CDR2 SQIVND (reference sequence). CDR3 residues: CASSPTSGSYNEQFF. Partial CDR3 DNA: TGTGCCAGTAGCCCGACTAGCGGCTCCTACAATGAG.

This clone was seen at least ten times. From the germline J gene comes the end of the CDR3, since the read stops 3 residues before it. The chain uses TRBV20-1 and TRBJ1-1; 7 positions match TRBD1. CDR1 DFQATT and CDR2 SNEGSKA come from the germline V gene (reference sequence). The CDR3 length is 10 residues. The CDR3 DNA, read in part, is TGCAGTGCAGGGGGCCAGGGA. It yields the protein CSAGGQG. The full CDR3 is CSAGGQGAFF.

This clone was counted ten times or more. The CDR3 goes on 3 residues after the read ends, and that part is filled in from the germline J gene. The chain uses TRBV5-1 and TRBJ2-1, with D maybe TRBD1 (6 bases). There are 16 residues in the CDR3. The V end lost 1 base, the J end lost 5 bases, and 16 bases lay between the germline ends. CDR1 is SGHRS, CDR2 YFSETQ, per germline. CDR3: CASSLYGQRSDNEQFF. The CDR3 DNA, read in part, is TGCGCCAGCAGCTTGTATGGACAGCGATCCGACAATGAG.

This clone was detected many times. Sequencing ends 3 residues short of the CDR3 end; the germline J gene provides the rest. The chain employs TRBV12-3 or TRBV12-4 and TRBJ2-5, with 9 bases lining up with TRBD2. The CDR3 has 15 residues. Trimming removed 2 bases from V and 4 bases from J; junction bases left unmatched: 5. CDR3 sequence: CASSLLAGVGETQYF. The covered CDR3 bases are TGTGCCAGCAGTTTATTAGCGGGAGTGGGAGAGACC.

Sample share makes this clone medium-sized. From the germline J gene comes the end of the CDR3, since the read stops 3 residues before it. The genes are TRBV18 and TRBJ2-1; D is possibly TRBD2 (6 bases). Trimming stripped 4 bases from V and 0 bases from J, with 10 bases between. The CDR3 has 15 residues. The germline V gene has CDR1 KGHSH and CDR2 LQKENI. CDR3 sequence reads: CASSLAGYSYNEQFF. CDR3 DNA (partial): TGTGCCAGCTCACTCGCGGGATACTCCTACAATGAG.

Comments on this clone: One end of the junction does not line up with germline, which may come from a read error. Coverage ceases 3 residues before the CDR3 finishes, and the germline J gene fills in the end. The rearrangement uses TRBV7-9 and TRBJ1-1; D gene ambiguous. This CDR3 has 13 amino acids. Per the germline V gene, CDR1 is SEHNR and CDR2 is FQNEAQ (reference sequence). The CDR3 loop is CSSSHFSNTEAFF. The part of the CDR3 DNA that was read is TGTTCCAGCAGCCACTTCTCGAACACTGAA.

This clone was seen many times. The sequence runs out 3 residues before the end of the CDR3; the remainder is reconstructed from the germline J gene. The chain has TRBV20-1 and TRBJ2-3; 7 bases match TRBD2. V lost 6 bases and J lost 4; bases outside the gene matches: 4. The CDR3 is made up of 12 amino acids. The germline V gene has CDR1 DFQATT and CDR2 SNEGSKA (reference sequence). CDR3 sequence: CSATLAADTQYF. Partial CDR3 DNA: TGCAGTGCCACCCTAGCGGCAGATACG.

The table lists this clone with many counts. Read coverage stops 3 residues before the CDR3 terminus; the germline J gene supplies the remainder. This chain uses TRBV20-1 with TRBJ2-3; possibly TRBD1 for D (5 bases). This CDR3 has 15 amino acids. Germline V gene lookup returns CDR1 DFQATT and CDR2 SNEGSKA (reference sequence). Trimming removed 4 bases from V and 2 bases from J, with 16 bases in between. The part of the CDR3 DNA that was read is TGCAGTGCTAAAAGAAGGGGCCGCCCCACAGATACG. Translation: CSAKRRGRPTDT. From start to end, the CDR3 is CSAKRRGRPTDTQYF.

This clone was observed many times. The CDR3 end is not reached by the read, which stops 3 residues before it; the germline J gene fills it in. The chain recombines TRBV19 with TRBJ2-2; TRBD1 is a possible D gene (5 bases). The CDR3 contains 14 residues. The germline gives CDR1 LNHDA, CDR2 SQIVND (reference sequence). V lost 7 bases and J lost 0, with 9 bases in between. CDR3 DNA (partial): TGTGCCAGTAATCAGGGCTCGAACACCGGGGAG. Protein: CASNQGSNTGE. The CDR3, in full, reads CASNQGSNTGELFF. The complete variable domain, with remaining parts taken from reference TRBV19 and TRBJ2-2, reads DGGITQSPKYLFRKEGQNVTLSCEQNLNHDAMYWYRQDPGQGLRLIYYSQIVNDFQKGDIAEGYSVSREKKESFPLTVTSAQKNPTAFYLCASNQGSNTGELFFGEGSRLTVL.

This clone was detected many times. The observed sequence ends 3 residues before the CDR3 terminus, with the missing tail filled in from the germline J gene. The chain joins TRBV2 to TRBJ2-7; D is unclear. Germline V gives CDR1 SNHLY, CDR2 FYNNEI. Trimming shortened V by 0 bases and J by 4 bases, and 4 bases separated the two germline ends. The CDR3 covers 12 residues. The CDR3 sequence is CASSEARYEQYF. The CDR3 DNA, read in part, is TGTGCCAGCAGTGAAGCGCGGTACGAG.